These 19 T cell receptor beta chains were sequenced from one sample in a study of shared T cell receptors in the human thymus. TCRdb's table, derived via immunoSEQ multiplex PCR, lists solely in-frame clones and lacks some. The top ten clones hold around 0.01% of a sample with about 660,000 clones, around 87% of them seen once. The same sample was also studied in work on human thymus T cells.

Sample: thymocytes. These receptors came from a boy in the first two years of life with a congenital heart defect.

The chain couples TRBV27 to TRBJ2-1, with 8 bases that match TRBD1. The CDR3 is 15 amino acids. Germline CDR1 reads MNHEY; CDR2 reads SMNVEV (reference sequence). V dropped 3 bases and J dropped 2; count of bases not matched to a gene: 3. This chain's CDR3 is CASSFPQGAYNEQFF. The CDR3 coding sequence is TGTGCCAGCAGTTTCCCACAGGGGGCCTACAATGAGCAGTTCTTC.

The CDR3 DNA sequence: TGCAGCGTAACAGGGGAGCAGGGCACAGATACGCAGTATTTT. As protein: CSVTGEQGTDTQYF. The chain employs TRBV29-1 and TRBJ2-3, with 7 bases fitting TRBD1. Looked up from germline, CDR1 is SQVTM and CDR2 is ANQGSEA. V lost 6 bases and J lost 1; bases outside the gene matches: 7. The CDR3 is 14 residues long.

The chain joins TRBV7-9 to TRBJ2-7; tentative D call: TRBD1 (6 bases). Trimming pared 5 bases from V and 2 bases from J, leaving 25 bases between. This CDR3 comprises 18 residues. CDR1 is SEHNR, CDR2 FQNEAQ, per germline (reference sequence). The DNA for the CDR3 is TGTGCCAGCAGCCCAGCCCCCGTTCCTGGGGGCCATGCCTACGAGCAGTACTTC. Its translation: CASSPAPVPGGHAYEQYF.

The rearrangement links TRBV7-9 to TRBJ2-3; D is unclear. V was clipped by 5 bases and J by 2 bases, with 17 bases between them. The CDR3 spans 16 residues. Germline CDR1 SEHNR, CDR2 FQNEAQ (reference sequence). CDR3 bases: TGTGCCAGCAGCGGCCGACTCGGCCGGCACACAGATACGCAGTATTTT. It specifies CASSGRLGRHTDTQYF.

The gene calls are TRBV28 and TRBJ2-1; TRBD2 agrees at 14 bases. Per the germline V gene, CDR1 is MDHEN and CDR2 is SYDVKM. J lost 7 bases, V lost 8 bases, and 10 bases had no gene match. The CDR3 loop spans 16 amino acids. CDR3 nucleotides: TGTGCCAGCCATAAAGGACTAGCGGGAGGTCGAAATGAGCAGTTCTTC. Translation: CASHKGLAGGRNEQFF.

V is TRBV7-2 and J is TRBJ2-5; TRBD1 is a possible D gene (5 bases). CDR1 is SGHTA and CDR2 is FQGNSA in the germline V gene. The CDR3 is 14 amino acids. V lost 3 bases and J 1 base, leaving 9 bases between the germline ends. The DNA of the CDR3 is TGTGCCAGCAGCTTCACAGGAATCCAAGAGACCCAGTACTTC. Protein sequence: CASSFTGIQETQYF.

The chain uses TRBV25-1 and TRBJ2-1; D is possibly TRBD1 (6 bases). Trimming stripped 1 base from V and 6 bases from J, with 13 bases between. Per the germline V gene, CDR1 is MGHDK and CDR2 is SYGVNS. CDR3 length: 15 amino acids. The CDR3 DNA reads as TGTGCCAGCAGTGAATCGTCGACAGGCCGCAATGAGCAGTTCTTC. This translates into CASSESSTGRNEQFF. Full variable domain (rest looked up from reference TRBV25-1 and TRBJ2-1): EADIYQTPRYLVIGTGKKITLECSQTMGHDKMYWYQQDPGMELHLIHYSYGVNSTEKGDLSSESTVSRIRTEHFPLTLESARPSHTSQYLCASSESSTGRNEQFFGPGTRLTVL.

This sequence joins TRBV7-2 and TRBJ2-7; 7 bases line up with TRBD2. V trimming: 6 bases; J trimming: 7 bases; junction bases outside the gene matches: 12. Germline V gene data show CDR1 as SGHTA and CDR2 as FQGNSA. The CDR3 extends over 14 amino acids. In DNA, the CDR3 is TGTGCCAGCAGAATTGGGGGAGGGCCGGGTGAGCAGTACTTC. Its protein is CASRIGGGPGEQYF. Complete variable domain (other parts from reference TRBV7-2 and TRBJ2-7): GAGVSQSPSNKVTEKGKDVELRCDPISGHTALYWYRQSLGQGLEFLIYFQGNSAPDKSGLPSDRFSAERTGGSVSTLTIQRTQQEDSAVYLCASRIGGGPGEQYFGPGTRLTVT.

The chain uses TRBV11-2 and TRBJ2-3; TRBD2 aligns across 7 bases. CDR3 length: 15 residues. In germline, CDR1 is SGHAT, CDR2 FQNNGV. V lost 2 bases, J lost 1 base, and 3 bases stayed unmatched. CDR3 sequence (DNA): TGTGCCAGCAGCTTAAACCGGGAGGGCACAGATACGCAGTATTTT. It codes for CASSLNREGTDTQYF.

V is TRBV20-1 and J is TRBJ2-3; D is unclear. Between the trimmed V and J ends, which lost 5 bases and 14 bases, there was a span of 17 bases. The CDR3 runs 11 residues. CDR1 is DFQATT, CDR2 SNEGSKA, per germline (reference sequence). The CDR3 loop is CSASSTVSRYF. CDR3 bases: TGCAGTGCTTCTTCTACCGTTAGTCGGTATTTT.

The chain couples TRBV14 to TRBJ1-2, with D hard to call. The V end lost 3 bases, the J end lost 4 bases, and 9 bases lay between the germline ends. This CDR3 is built from 13 residues. CDR1 SGHDN and CDR2 FVKESK come from the germline V gene. Written as DNA, the CDR3 is TGTGCCAGCAGCCATGGGCCTTCCTATGGCTACACCTTC. Its translation is CASSHGPSYGYTF.

This chain links TRBV29-1 with TRBJ2-1, with TRBD2 matching over 8 bases. The CDR3 consists of 19 residues. Unmatched junction bases numbered 13, after V lost 0 bases and J lost 0 bases. Germline V gene sequence: CDR1 SQVTM, CDR2 ANQGSEA. The CDR3: CSVEDRVKTSAASYNEQFF. In nucleotides, the CDR3 is TGCAGCGTTGAAGATAGGGTGAAGACTAGCGCGGCCTCCTACAATGAGCAGTTCTTC.

V usage is TRBV30 and J usage is TRBJ1-5; possibly TRBD1 for D (6 bases). The CDR3 covers 16 residues. Germline V gene sequence: CDR1 GTSNPN, CDR2 SVGIG (reference sequence). The germline V and J ends were trimmed by 2 bases and 6 bases, with 20 bases remaining between them. In DNA, the CDR3 is TGTGCCTGGAGTCCCCCGGAGAGGGGGTACTCTCAGCCCCAGCATTTT. Amino acid sequence: CAWSPPERGYSQPQHF. The full variable domain, with the rest looked up from reference TRBV30 and TRBJ1-5, is SQTIHQWPATLVQPVGSPLSLECTVEGTSNPNLYWYRQAAGRGLQLLFYSVGIGQISSEVPQNLSASRPQDRQFILSSKKLLLSDSGFYLCAWSPPERGYSQPQHFGDGTRLSIL.

The J gene is TRBJ1-1, the V gene TRBV5-6; D uncertain. The germline V gene has CDR1 SGHDT and CDR2 YYEEEE. The V end was cut by 0 bases, the J end by 3 bases, with 24 bases between. CDR3 size: 19 residues. DNA of the CDR3: TGTGCCAGCAGCTTGGCCGGTGGAGGGCGCGGATCCCTGCACACTGAAGCTTTCTTT. It translates to CASSLAGGGRGSLHTEAFF.

V and J are TRBV7-8 and TRBJ2-2; a weak D match, TRBD2 (5 bases). The CDR3 loop spans 13 amino acids. Trimming pared 6 bases from V and 7 bases from J, leaving 12 bases between. The germline V gene has CDR1 SGHVS and CDR2 FQNEAQ. For the CDR3, the DNA is TGTGCCAGCAGTTCTACGGGGTTCGGGGAGCTGTTTTTT. It codes for CASSSTGFGELFF.

This sequence joins TRBV15 and TRBJ1-3, with D perhaps TRBD1 (5 bases). V shed 0 bases and J shed 0 bases, with 9 bases lying between them. This CDR3 region has 16 residues. Germline V CDR1 and CDR2: LNHNV, YYDKDF (reference sequence). Here the CDR3 reads CATSRDGGFSGNTIYF. In nucleotides, the CDR3 is TGTGCCACCAGCAGAGATGGGGGGTTCTCTGGAAACACCATATATTTT.

V gene TRBV6-5 combines with J gene TRBJ2-2, with 9 bases matching TRBD2. The CDR3 runs to 16 residues. Germline assignment: CDR1 MNHEY and CDR2 SVGAGI. Trimming removed 2 bases from V and 7 bases from J; junction bases left unmatched: 8. The CDR3 reads CASSYNLAGDDGELFF. The DNA of the CDR3 is TGTGCCAGCAGTTACAACTTAGCGGGAGATGACGGGGAGCTGTTTTTT.

The chain employs TRBV29-1 and TRBJ2-3, with TRBD2 identical over 12 bases. Germline V gives CDR1 SQVTM, CDR2 ANQGSEA. The CDR3 sequence is 17 residues long. The V gene end was trimmed by 4 bases and the J gene end by 3 bases; junction bases not matched to a gene: 11. In nucleotides, the CDR3 is TGCAGCGTTGGTAAACCTAGCGGGAGGGCGAGGACAGATACGCAGTATTTT. Amino acids: CSVGKPSGRARTDTQYF.

CDR3 nucleotide sequence: TGTGCCAGCAGCTTAAGGGGGACAGGGAACAATCAGCCCCAGCATTTT. It specifies CASSLRGTGNNQPQHF. The chain links TRBV7-2 to TRBJ1-5; TRBD1 matches 9 bases. Trimming cost V 2 bases and J 3 bases; bases outside gene matches: 5. The CDR3 runs to 16 residues. Germline values: CDR1 SGHTA, CDR2 FQGNSA.